The next 32 T cell receptor beta chains were all read from a single sample in a study of monozygotic twins with inflammatory bowel disease. TCRdb reworked the 5' RACE reads into one entry per CDR3 protein, no DNA. Across hundreds of thousands of distinct CDR3 sequences, the top ten clones capture more than 2% of the sample. The sequenced sample consisted of blood. The source is a human donor with ulcerative colitis or Crohn's disease, or a healthy co-twin of an affected twin (not recorded which).

This chain uses TRBV28 with TRBJ2-1; TCRdb calls TRBD2, which cannot be checked without DNA. Looked up from germline, CDR1 is MDHEN and CDR2 is SYDVKM. The CDR3 sequence is 16 residues long. The CDR3 loop is CASSLEGEDSYNEQFF.

This chain connects TRBV20-1 to TRBJ1-3. The germline gives CDR1 DFQATT, CDR2 SNEGSKA (reference sequence). The CDR3 length is 14 residues. The CDR3 region is CSALRGVSGNTIYF.

The chain links TRBV5-1 to TRBJ1-5. CDR3 size: 14 residues. Germline V gene data show CDR1 as SGHRS and CDR2 as YFSETQ. This CDR3 reads CASSFKISNQPQHF.

This sequence joins TRBV18 and TRBJ1-6; TCRdb lists TRBD1, though no DNA is available to test this call. The CDR3 length is 15 residues. Germline V gives CDR1 KGHSH, CDR2 LQKENI. CDR3 sequence reads: CASSPAGSHNSPLHF.

J is TRBJ1-2 and V is TRBV7-2; the D call from TCRdb, TRBD1, cannot be confirmed without DNA. The CDR3 contains 15 residues. The germline V gene encodes CDR1 SGHTA and CDR2 FQGNSA. CDR3 in amino acids: CASSLGQAPGYGYTF.

The chain carries TRBV10-3 and TRBJ1-1. The CDR3 totals 17 residues. Germline CDR1 and CDR2: ENHRY and SYGVKD. CDR3 loop: CAISRSTEGGLSTEAFF.

The chain recombines TRBV12-5 with TRBJ2-7; with no DNA, the TCRdb D assignment of TRBD1 cannot be verified. Germline loops: CDR1 LGHNT, CDR2 FRNRAP. The CDR3 contains 13 residues. The CDR3 sequence is CASGRDRGREQYF. Drawing the rest from reference TRBV12-5 and TRBJ2-7, the complete variable domain is DARVTQTPRHKVTEMGQEVTMRCQPILGHNTVFWYRQTMMQGLELLAYFRNRAPLDDSGMPKDRFSAEMPDATLATLKIQPSEPRDSAVYFCASGRDRGREQYFGPGTRLTVT.

The J gene is TRBJ2-3, the V gene TRBV4-2. Germline assignment: CDR1 LGHNA and CDR2 YNFKEQ. The CDR3 has 15 amino acids. CDR3 sequence reads: CASSQGKHGSDTQYF.

The chain carries TRBV6-1 and TRBJ2-1; there is no DNA to check the TCRdb D call of TRBD1. The germline V gene encodes CDR1 MNHNS and CDR2 SASEGT. The CDR3 loop spans 14 amino acids. The CDR3: CASRRAGDYNEQFF.

This chain connects TRBV20-1 to TRBJ2-1; no DNA is available, so the TRBD1 call from TCRdb remains unchecked. The CDR3 is 14 residues long. Germline CDR1 reads DFQATT; CDR2 reads SNEGSKA (reference sequence). This chain's CDR3 is CSASYGGVGNEQFF.

The V call is TRBV19, the J call TRBJ2-7; the TCRdb call, TRBD1, lacks DNA for checking. Germline V lookup: CDR1 LNHDA, CDR2 SQIVND (reference sequence). There are 12 residues in the CDR3. The CDR3: CASADSTYEQYF.

The chain recombines TRBV4-2 with TRBJ2-1. The CDR3 contains 14 residues. The V gene's germline CDR1 is LGHNA and CDR2 YNFKEQ. CDR3 in amino acids: CASSQEGTYNEQFF.

The chain links TRBV25-1 to TRBJ1-6. The CDR3 runs to 13 residues. The germline CDR1 and CDR2 sequences are MGHDK and SYGVNS. The CDR3: CASSEQSNSPLHF.

The chain combines TRBV7-8 with TRBJ2-1; the TRBD2 assignment by TCRdb is unverifiable without DNA. The length of the CDR3 is 13 residues. Germline CDR1 and CDR2: SGHVS and FQNEAQ. Here the CDR3 reads CASSLKGLADDFF.

The chain uses TRBV11-3 and TRBJ2-3; absent DNA, TCRdb's TRBD1 call cannot be checked. CDR1 and CDR2 (germline): SGHNT, YENEEA. The CDR3 length is 15 residues. The CDR3 spells CASSLGRFSTDTQYF.

The chain employs TRBV24-1 and TRBJ1-2; TCRdb designates TRBD1, a call that cannot be tested without DNA. The CDR3 extends over 16 amino acids. From germline, CDR1 is KGHDR and CDR2 SFDVKD. The CDR3 sequence is CATSDHDRGQGYGYTF.

The CDR3 here is CASIHTGVSNQPQHF. The chain has TRBV19 and TRBJ1-5; TCRdb's D call, TRBD1, is unchecked because there is no DNA. Germline assignment: CDR1 LNHDA and CDR2 SQIVND (reference sequence). This CDR3 comprises 15 residues. Using reference TRBV19 and TRBJ1-5 for the parts outside the CDR3, the full variable domain is DGGITQSPKYLFRKEGQNVTLSCEQNLNHDAMYWYRQDPGQGLRLIYYSQIVNDFQKGDIAEGYSVSREKKESFPLTVTSAQKNPTAFYLCASIHTGVSNQPQHFGDGTRLSIL.

CDR3 sequence: CATSTGVEEKLFF. This chain uses TRBV10-3 with TRBJ1-4; the D call from TCRdb, TRBD1, cannot be confirmed without DNA. The CDR3 consists of 13 residues. Germline V gene lookup returns CDR1 ENHRY and CDR2 SYGVKD.

The chain couples TRBV7-2 to TRBJ2-5. The CDR3 spans 13 residues. Per the germline V gene, CDR1 is SGHTA and CDR2 is FQGNSA. CDR3 sequence reads: CASSLRVFETQYF.

The rearrangement uses TRBV12-3 or TRBV12-4 and TRBJ1-5; the TCRdb D gene call, TRBD1, has no DNA to confirm it. The length of the CDR3 is 15 residues. CDR3 in amino acids: CASSWTAYSNQPQHF.

The V gene is TRBV20-1, the J gene TRBJ1-5; there is no DNA to check the TCRdb D call of TRBD1. In germline, CDR1 is DFQATT, CDR2 SNEGSKA (reference sequence). The CDR3 runs to 13 residues. CDR3: CSALDRGGQPQHF.

CDR3: CASSSNLGDAYEQYF. V and J are TRBV5-1 and TRBJ2-7. The length of the CDR3 is 15 residues. Germline-derived CDR1 and CDR2 are SGHRS and YFSETQ.

V and J are TRBV28 and TRBJ2-3; no DNA is available, so the TRBD2 call from TCRdb remains unchecked. This CDR3 spans 16 amino acids. Germline V CDR1 and CDR2: MDHEN, SYDVKM. The chain's CDR3 is CASSSPTGVPTDTQYF.

The chain uses TRBV20-1 and TRBJ2-5. The CDR3 consists of 12 residues. Looked up from germline, CDR1 is DFQATT and CDR2 is SNEGSKA (reference sequence). The CDR3 protein is CSASAAIETQYF.

V usage is TRBV6-5 and J usage is TRBJ1-2. The CDR3 sequence is 12 residues long. Germline lookup yields CDR1 MNHEY and CDR2 SVGAGI. This chain's CDR3 is CASRRGTYGYTF.

The V and J genes are TRBV5-1 and TRBJ2-3; the TCRdb D gene call, TRBD1, has no DNA to confirm it. The CDR3 totals 15 residues. Germline V CDR1 and CDR2: SGHRS, YFSETQ. This CDR3 reads CASSPTRTSTDTQYF.

This chain joins TRBV24-1 and TRBJ1-5; TCRdb indicates TRBD1, and absent DNA this call remains unverified. Germline loops: CDR1 KGHDR, CDR2 SFDVKD. This CDR3 is built from 13 residues. This chain's CDR3 is CATSGTVNQPQHF.

This chain uses TRBV11-2 with TRBJ2-5; checking the TCRdb D call of TRBD1 is not possible without DNA. The CDR3 consists of 14 residues. Germline CDR1 is SGHAT and CDR2 is FQNNGV. CDR3 amino acids: CASSLTSGGTTQYF.

The J gene is TRBJ2-7, the V gene TRBV25-1; with no DNA, the TCRdb D assignment of TRBD2 cannot be verified. Germline assignment: CDR1 MGHDK and CDR2 SYGVNS. CDR3 length equals 15 residues. The CDR3 sequence is CASSAYRGNPAEQYF.

V is TRBV11-1 and J is TRBJ2-6; TCRdb calls TRBD1, which cannot be checked without DNA. The CDR3 spans 18 residues. Germline V gene lookup returns CDR1 SGHAT and CDR2 FQDESV (reference sequence). This CDR3 reads CASSSLQRGALGANVLTF.

The chain links TRBV5-1 to TRBJ2-3; absent DNA, TCRdb's TRBD1 call cannot be checked. The CDR3 has 15 amino acids. Germline V lookup: CDR1 SGHRS, CDR2 YFSETQ. CDR3: CASSLSGGTTDTQYF. Variable domain in full (rest from reference TRBV5-1 and TRBJ2-3): KAGVTQTPRYLIKTRGQQVTLSCSPISGHRSVSWYQQTPGQGLQFLFEYFSETQRNKGNFPGRFSGRQFSNSRSEMNVSTLELGDSALYLCASSLSGGTTDTQYFGPGTRLTVL.

V and J are TRBV2 and TRBJ2-2; TCRdb returns TRBD1, unconfirmable since there is no DNA. Germline CDR1 and CDR2: SNHLY and FYNNEI. CDR3 length: 16 amino acids. This chain's CDR3 is CASSGKTGANTGELFF.